This T cell receptor (beta chain) was profiled in a study of blood T cell repertoires in COVID-19. Study-level information: PBMCs, B-cell-depleted T cells, or T cells provided the cDNA or gDNA that made up the material.

The participants were between about 18 and 90 years old and came from about two dozen US areas. Participants had their cohort set by participant-reported clinical history. This clone was observed a handful of times. Trimming took 6 bases from V and 12 from J, leaving 14 bases between them. The CDR3 consists of 11 residues. The authors' processing: Amplified reference gene primers provided the basis for estimating nucleated cell counts. Sequencing was performed with immunoSEQ multiplex PCR; in TCRdb, only in-frame clones are kept and a portion is missing. D and trimming were read from the DNA, whereas the V and J calls and clone size are those reported in that table. The table lists 300,000 to 500,000 clones, 70% to 90% of them singletons.

The receptor comes from a woman aged 40 to 50 with acute COVID-19. V gene TRBV12-3 or TRBV12-4 combines with J gene TRBJ2-5; D might be TRBD2 (5 bases). The sample consisted of PBMCs or T cells enriched from blood (not recorded which). This CDR3 is CASSQKTGKYF. CDR3 in DNA: TGTGCCAGCAGCCAGAAAACGGGGAAGTACTTC.